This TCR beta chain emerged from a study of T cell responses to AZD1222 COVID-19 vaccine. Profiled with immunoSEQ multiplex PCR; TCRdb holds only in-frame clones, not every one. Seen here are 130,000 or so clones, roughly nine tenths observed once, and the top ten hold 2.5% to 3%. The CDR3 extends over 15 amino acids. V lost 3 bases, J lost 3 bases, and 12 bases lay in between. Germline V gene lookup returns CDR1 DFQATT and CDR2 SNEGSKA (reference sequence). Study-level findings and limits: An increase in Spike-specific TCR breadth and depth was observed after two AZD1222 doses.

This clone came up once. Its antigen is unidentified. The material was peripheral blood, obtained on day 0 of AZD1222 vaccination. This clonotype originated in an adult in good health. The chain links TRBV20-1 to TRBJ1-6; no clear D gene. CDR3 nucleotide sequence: TGCAGTGCTAGTCCTCTCAACAGCTATAATTCACCCCTCCACTTT. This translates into CSASPLNSYNSPLHF.